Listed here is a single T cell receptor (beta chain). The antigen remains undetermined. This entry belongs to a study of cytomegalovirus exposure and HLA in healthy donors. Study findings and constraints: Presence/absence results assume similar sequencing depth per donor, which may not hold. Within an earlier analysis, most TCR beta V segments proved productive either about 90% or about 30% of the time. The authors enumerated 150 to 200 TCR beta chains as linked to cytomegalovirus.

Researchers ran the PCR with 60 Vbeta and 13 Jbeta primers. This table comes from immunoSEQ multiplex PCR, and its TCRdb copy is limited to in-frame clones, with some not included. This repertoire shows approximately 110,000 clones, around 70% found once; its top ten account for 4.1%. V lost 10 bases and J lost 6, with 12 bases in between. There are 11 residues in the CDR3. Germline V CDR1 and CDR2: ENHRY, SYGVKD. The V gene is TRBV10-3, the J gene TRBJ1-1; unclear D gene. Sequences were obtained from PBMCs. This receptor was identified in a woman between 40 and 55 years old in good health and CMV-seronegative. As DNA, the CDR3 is TGTGCCACGGGAGGGAGCGCTGAAGCTTTCTTT. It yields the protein CATGGSAEAFF.